This T cell receptor beta chain was recovered during a study of shared clonotypes between healthy human individuals. Study-wide results and limits: Sampling covered nothing but blood. Tissue TCR repertoires likely differ from those found in blood.

All donors were healthy HIV-negative adults lacking recent acute infections or vaccinations. Donors comprised only Caucasian adults living in Nashville, Tennessee. The CDR3 covers 15 residues. Trimming stripped 7 bases from V and 3 bases from J, with 16 bases between. CDR1 is MNHNS and CDR2 is SASEGT in the germline V gene. Sequencing of unsorted PBMC DNA was carried out using ten immunoSEQ deep assay plates. The table came from immunoSEQ multiplex PCR; TCRdb's copy has only in-frame clones and leaves some out. The sample has fewer than 650,000 clones; 70% to 80% are singletons. Of note for this clone: The antigen remains unidentified.

The V call is TRBV6-1, the J call TRBJ2-1, with a weak D call TRBD2 (6 bases). The origin of this receptor is a woman aged 40 to 49 in good health. Some clones in this sample may be carry-over from other donors' samples. The sequenced sample consisted of PBMCs. The CDR3 DNA is TGTGCCAGCACGCAGGAGGGAGGCAACTACAATGAGCAGTTCTTC. It encodes CASTQEGGNYNEQFF.